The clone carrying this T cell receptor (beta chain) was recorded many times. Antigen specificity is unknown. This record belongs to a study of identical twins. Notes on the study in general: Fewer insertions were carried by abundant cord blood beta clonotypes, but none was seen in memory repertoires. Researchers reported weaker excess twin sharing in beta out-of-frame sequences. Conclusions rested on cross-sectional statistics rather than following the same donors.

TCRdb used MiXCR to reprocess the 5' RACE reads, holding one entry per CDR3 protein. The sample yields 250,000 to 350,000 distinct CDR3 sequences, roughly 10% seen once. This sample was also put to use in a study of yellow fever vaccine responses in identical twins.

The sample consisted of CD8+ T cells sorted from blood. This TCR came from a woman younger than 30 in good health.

As DNA, the CDR3 is TGCAGCGGTGTTAACTCAGGGGACAATGAGCAGTTCTTC. Its translation: CSGVNSGDNEQFF. The chain combines TRBV29-1 with TRBJ2-1; D perhaps matches TRBD1 (6 bases). Germline CDR1 is SQVTM and CDR2 is ANQGSEA. This CDR3 has 13 amino acids. Trimming pared 7 bases from V and 5 bases from J, leaving 15 bases between.